These 8 T cell receptor beta chains came from one sample sequenced in a study of blood T cell repertoires in COVID-19 (TCRdb year 2020). Receptor amplification or capture employed the immunoSEQ multiplex PCR assay. TCRdb obtained this table from immuneACCESS and retained in-frame rearrangements with V and J assigned. These tables miss some clones; where compared with another copy, unresolved V genes account for less than half of the shortfall, and the remainder is unexplained. In all, the sample holds some 100,000 clones, and approximately 81% of those were seen once. The top ten constitute around 13% of the sample. The specimen sequenced was peripheral blood. These receptors originate from a human donor in a cohort sampled during active COVID-19.

The chain carries TRBV6-1 and TRBJ1-5; TRBD1 is a possible D gene (6 bases). Germline V CDR1 and CDR2: MNHNS, SASEGT. The CDR3 spans 13 residues. V was clipped by 2 bases and J by 6 bases, with 8 bases between them. The CDR3 region is CASSEQGPQPQHF. In DNA form, the CDR3 reads TGTGCCAGCAGTGAACAGGGGCCTCAGCCCCAGCATTTT.

The J gene is TRBJ2-7, the V gene TRBV10-3, with 15 bases that match TRBD2. Germline loops: CDR1 ENHRY, CDR2 SYGVKD. The length of the CDR3 is 16 residues. V was clipped by 5 bases and J by 2 bases; unmatched bases: 4. This CDR3 is CAISSGLAGGTYEQYF. The CDR3 nucleotides are TGTGCCATCAGTTCTGGACTAGCGGGAGGGACCTACGAGCAGTACTTC.

The gene calls are TRBV5-5 and TRBJ2-3; 14 bases line up with TRBD2. CDR3 length equals 15 residues. Germline V gene sequence: CDR1 SGHKS, CDR2 YYEKEE (reference sequence). With V trimmed by 5 bases and J by 6 bases, 5 bases remained unmatched. This CDR3 is CASREGLAGADTQYF. DNA of the CDR3: TGTGCCAGCAGGGAGGGACTAGCGGGAGCGGATACGCAGTATTTT.

Only a few counts were recorded for this clone. The same CDR3 also results from other DNA sequences found in this sample. The genes are TRBV18 and TRBJ2-2; weak D call: TRBD1 (6 bases). The CDR3 has 14 amino acids. Germline V gives CDR1 KGHSH, CDR2 LQKENI. Trimming stripped 3 bases from V and 1 base from J, with 6 bases between. CDR3 nucleotides: TGTGCCAGCTCACCGGGACAGAACACCGGGGAGCTGTTTTTT. It is translated as CASSPGQNTGELFF.

This chain connects TRBV12-3 or TRBV12-4 to TRBJ1-5; D is undetermined. V lost 5 bases, J lost 2 bases, and 7 bases lay in between. This CDR3 has 13 residues. The CDR3 here is CASSPPGNQPQHF. In nucleotides, the CDR3 is TGTGCCAGCAGTCCCCCTGGCAATCAGCCCCAGCATTTT.

CDR3 bases: TGTGCCAGTAGTACCGGACAGGGAGATGGCGGCTACACCTTC. It yields the protein CASSTGQGDGGYTF. The chain recombines TRBV19 with TRBJ1-2; TRBD1 aligns across 8 bases. This CDR3 has 14 amino acids. Germline values: CDR1 LNHDA, CDR2 SQIVND (reference sequence). The V gene end was trimmed by 4 bases and the J gene end by 8 bases; junction bases not matched to a gene: 9. Full variable domain (missing parts from reference TRBV19 and TRBJ1-2): DGGITQSPKYLFRKEGQNVTLSCEQNLNHDAMYWYRQDPGQGLRLIYYSQIVNDFQKGDIAEGYSVSREKKESFPLTVTSAQKNPTAFYLCASSTGQGDGGYTFGSGTRLTVV.

The chain couples TRBV2 to TRBJ2-7, with 8 bases fitting TRBD1. The CDR3 runs 15 residues. V lost 6 bases to trimming and J lost 1 base; unmatched junction nucleotides: 8. Germline V CDR1 and CDR2: SNHLY, FYNNEI. The CDR3 spells CASRRSRTGSYEQYF. CDR3 DNA: TGTGCCAGCAGACGTTCGAGGACAGGGTCCTACGAGCAGTACTTC.

The chain couples TRBV19 to TRBJ2-3; 9 bases line up with TRBD2. V shed 6 bases and J 4 bases; nucleotides not matched to a gene: 5. CDR3 length: 14 amino acids. Per germline, CDR1 LNHDA and CDR2 SQIVND (reference sequence). The CDR3 DNA sequence: TGTGCCAGTAGCTTTAGCGGGAGTTCAGATACGCAGTATTTT. Protein product: CASSFSGSSDTQYF.